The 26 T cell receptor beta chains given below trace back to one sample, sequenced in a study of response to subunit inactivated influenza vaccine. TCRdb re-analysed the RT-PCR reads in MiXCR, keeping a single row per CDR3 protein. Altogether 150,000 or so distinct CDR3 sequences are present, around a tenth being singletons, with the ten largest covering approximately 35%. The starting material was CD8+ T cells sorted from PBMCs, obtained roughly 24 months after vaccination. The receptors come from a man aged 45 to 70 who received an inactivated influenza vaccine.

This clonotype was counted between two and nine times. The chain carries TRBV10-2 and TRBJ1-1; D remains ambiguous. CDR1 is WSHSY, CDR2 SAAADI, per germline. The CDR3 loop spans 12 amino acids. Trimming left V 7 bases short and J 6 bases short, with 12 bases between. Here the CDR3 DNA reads TGCGCCAGCACCCCGGGTCTCTCTGAAGCTTTCTTT. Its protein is CASTPGLSEAFF.

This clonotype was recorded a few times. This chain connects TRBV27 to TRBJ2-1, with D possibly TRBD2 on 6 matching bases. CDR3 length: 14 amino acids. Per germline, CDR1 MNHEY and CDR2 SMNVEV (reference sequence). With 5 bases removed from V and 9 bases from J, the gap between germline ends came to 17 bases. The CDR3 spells CASSTVGGAGEQFF. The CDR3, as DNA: TGTGCCAGCAGTACCGTGGGGGGTGCCGGTGAGCAGTTCTTC.

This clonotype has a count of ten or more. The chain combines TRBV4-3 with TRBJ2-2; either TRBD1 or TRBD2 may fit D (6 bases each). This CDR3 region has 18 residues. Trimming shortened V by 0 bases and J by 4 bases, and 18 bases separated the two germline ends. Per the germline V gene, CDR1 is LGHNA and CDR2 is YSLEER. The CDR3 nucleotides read TGCGCCAGCAGCCAAGATAATAGGGGGGACATTTTCACCGGGGAGCTGTTTTTT. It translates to CASSQDNRGDIFTGELFF.

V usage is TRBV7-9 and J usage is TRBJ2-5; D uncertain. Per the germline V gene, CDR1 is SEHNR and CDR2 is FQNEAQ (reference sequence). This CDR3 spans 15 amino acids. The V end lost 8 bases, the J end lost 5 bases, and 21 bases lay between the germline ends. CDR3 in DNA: TGTGCCAGCGCAAAGTGGTTAGGGATGGGGGAGACCCAGTACTTC. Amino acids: CASAKWLGMGETQYF.

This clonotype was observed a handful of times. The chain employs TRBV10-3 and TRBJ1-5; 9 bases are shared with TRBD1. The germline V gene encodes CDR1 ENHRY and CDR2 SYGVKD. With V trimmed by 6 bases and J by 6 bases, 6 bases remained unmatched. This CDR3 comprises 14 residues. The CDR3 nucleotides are TGTGCCATCAGCGCGGGACAGGGAAGTCAGCCCCAGCATTTT. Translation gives CAISAGQGSQPQHF.

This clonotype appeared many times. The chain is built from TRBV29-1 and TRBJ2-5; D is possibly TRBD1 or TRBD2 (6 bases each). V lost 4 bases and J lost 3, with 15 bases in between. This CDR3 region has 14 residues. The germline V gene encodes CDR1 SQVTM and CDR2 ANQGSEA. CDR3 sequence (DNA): TGCAGCGTTGGGCCGGGGGCGTTTGAAGAGACCCAGTACTTC. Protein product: CSVGPGAFEETQYF.

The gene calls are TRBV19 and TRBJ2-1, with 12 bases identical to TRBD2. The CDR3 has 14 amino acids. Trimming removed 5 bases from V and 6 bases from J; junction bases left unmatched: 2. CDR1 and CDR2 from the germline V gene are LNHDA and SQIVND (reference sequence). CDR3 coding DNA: TGTGCCAGTAGTTGGACTAGCGGGATCAATGAGCAGTTCTTC. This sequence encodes CASSWTSGINEQFF.

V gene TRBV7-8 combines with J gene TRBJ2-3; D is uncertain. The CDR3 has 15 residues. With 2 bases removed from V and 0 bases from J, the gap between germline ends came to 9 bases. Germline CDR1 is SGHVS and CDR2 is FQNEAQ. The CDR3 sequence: CASSLRPFSTDTQYF. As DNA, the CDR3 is TGTGCCAGCAGCTTAAGACCCTTTAGCACAGATACGCAGTATTTT.

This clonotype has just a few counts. The CDR3 bases are TGCGCCAGCAGTCAACAGGGGGAACCGAACACCGGGGAGCTGTTTTTT. This codes for CASSQQGEPNTGELFF. This chain connects TRBV23-1 to TRBJ2-2; 7 bases map to TRBD1. TRBV23-1 is marked as an open reading frame, function uncertain. The CDR3 has 16 amino acids. V lost 2 bases to trimming and J lost 0 bases; unmatched junction nucleotides: 3.

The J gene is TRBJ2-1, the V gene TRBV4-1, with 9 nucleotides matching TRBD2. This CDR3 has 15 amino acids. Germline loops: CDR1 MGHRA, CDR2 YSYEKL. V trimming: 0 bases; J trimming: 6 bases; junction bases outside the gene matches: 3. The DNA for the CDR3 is TGCGCCAGCAGCCAAGAGGCGGGGGGGCCCAATGAGCAGTTCTTC. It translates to CASSQEAGGPNEQFF.

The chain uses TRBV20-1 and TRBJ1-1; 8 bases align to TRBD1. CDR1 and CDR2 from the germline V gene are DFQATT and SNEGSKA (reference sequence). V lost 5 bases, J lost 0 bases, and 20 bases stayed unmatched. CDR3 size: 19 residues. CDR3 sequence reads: CSASRIEYRDRRMNTEAFF. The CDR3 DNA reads TGCAGTGCTTCCCGGATCGAATATCGGGACAGGAGGATGAACACTGAAGCTTTCTTT.

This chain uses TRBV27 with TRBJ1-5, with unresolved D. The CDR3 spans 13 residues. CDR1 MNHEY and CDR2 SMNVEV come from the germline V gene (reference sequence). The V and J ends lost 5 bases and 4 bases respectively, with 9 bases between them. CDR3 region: CASSPYRNQPQHF. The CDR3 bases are TGTGCCAGCAGTCCCTACAGAAATCAGCCCCAGCATTTT.

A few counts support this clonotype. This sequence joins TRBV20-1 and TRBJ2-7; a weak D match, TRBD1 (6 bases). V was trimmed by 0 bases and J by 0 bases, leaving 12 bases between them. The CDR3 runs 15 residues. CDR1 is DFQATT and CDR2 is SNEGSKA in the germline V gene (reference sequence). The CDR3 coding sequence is TGCAGTGCTAGAGATCCGCGACAGGCCTCCTACGAGCAGTACTTC. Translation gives CSARDPRQASYEQYF.

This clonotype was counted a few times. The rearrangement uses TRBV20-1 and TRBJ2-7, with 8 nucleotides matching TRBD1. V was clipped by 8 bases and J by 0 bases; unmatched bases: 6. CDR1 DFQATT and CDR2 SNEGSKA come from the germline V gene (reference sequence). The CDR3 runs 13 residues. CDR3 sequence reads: CSSRQGSSYEQYF. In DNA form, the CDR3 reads TGCAGTTCCAGACAGGGGTCCTCCTACGAGCAGTACTTC.

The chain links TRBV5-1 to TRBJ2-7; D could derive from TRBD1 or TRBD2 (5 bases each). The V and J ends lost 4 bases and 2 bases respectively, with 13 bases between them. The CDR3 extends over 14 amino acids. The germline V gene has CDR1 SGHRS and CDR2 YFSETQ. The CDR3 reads CASSLGAGPYEQYF. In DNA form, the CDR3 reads TGCGCCAGCAGCCTTGGGGCGGGCCCCTACGAGCAGTACTTC. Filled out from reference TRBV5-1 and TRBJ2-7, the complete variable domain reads KAGVTQTPRYLIKTRGQQVTLSCSPISGHRSVSWYQQTPGQGLQFLFEYFSETQRNKGNFPGRFSGRQFSNSRSEMNVSTLELGDSALYLCASSLGAGPYEQYFGPGTRLTVT.

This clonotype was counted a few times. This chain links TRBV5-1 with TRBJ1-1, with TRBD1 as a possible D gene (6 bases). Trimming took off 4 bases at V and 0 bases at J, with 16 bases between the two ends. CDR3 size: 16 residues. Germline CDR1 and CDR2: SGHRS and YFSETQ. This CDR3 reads CASSPGGPALNTEAFF. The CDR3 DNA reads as TGCGCCAGCAGCCCGGGGGGGCCCGCTCTGAACACTGAAGCTTTCTTT.

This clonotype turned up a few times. CDR3 residues: CASSQFTGGTYEQYF. The DNA of the CDR3 is TGTGCCAGCAGCCAGTTTACAGGGGGAACCTACGAGCAGTACTTC. V is TRBV4-2 and J is TRBJ2-7, with 8 positions matching TRBD1. This CDR3 is 15 amino acids long. CDR1 is LGHNA and CDR2 is YNFKEQ in the germline V gene. J was trimmed by 2 bases and V by 3 bases; bases with no gene match: 6.

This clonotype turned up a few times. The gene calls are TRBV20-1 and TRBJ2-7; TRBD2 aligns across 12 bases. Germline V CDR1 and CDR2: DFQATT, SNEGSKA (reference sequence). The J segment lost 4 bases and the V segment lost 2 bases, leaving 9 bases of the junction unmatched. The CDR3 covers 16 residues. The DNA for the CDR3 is TGCAGTGCTAGACCTAGCGGGAGGGCTAACTATTACGAGCAGTACTTC. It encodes CSARPSGRANYYEQYF.

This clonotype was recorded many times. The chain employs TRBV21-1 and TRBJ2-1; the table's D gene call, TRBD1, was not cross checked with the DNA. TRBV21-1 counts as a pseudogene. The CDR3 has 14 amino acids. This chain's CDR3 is CASSTWRPGPEQFF. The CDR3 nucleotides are TGTGCCAGCAGCACCTGGCGACCAGGCCCCGAGCAGTTCTTC.

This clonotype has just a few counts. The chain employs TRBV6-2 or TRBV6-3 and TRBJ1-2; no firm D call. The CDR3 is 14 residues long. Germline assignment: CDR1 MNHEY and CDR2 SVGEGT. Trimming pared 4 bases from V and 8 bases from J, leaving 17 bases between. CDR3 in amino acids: CASSSRDLWEGYTF. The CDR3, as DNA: TGTGCCAGCAGTTCACGGGATCTATGGGAAGGCTACACCTTC.

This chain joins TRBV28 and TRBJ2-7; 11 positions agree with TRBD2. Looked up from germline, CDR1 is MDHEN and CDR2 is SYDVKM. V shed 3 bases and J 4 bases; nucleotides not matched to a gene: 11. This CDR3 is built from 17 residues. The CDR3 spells CASSFLTLAGEGYEQYF. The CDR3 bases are TGTGCCAGCAGTTTCCTTACACTAGCGGGAGAGGGTTACGAGCAGTACTTC.

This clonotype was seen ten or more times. CDR3 coding DNA: TGTGCCAGCAGTTTACCCGGGGGACCGCAAGAGACCCAGTACTTC. This translates into CASSLPGGPQETQYF. V usage is TRBV28 and J usage is TRBJ2-5, with D perhaps TRBD2 (6 bases). CDR3 length: 15 amino acids. Trimming shortened V by 2 bases and J by 2 bases, and 12 bases separated the two germline ends. Germline CDR1 reads MDHEN; CDR2 reads SYDVKM.

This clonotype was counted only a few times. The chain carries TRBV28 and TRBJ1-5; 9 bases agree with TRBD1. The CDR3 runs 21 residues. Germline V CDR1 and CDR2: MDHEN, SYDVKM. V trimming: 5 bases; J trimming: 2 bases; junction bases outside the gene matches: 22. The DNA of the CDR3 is TGTGCCAGCAGTACCAACAGGGGGCGATTTGGAAATAGCATTGGCAATCAGCCCCAGCATTTT. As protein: CASSTNRGRFGNSIGNQPQHF.

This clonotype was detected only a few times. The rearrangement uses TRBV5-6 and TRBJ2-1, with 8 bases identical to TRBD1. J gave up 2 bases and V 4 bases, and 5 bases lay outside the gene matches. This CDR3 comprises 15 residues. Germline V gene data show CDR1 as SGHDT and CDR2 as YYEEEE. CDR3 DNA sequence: TGTGCCAGCAGCGCGACAGGGGCCCCCTACAATGAGCAGTTCTTC. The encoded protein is CASSATGAPYNEQFF.

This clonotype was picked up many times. The DNA for the CDR3 is TGCAGTGCTGACGTAGCGGGGGGCACAGATACGCAGTATTTT. It yields the protein CSADVAGGTDTQYF. The chain links TRBV20-1 to TRBJ2-3, with TRBD2 matching over 9 bases. V dropped 5 bases and J dropped 1; count of bases not matched to a gene: 4. This CDR3 has 14 amino acids. CDR1 and CDR2 from the germline V gene are DFQATT and SNEGSKA (reference sequence).

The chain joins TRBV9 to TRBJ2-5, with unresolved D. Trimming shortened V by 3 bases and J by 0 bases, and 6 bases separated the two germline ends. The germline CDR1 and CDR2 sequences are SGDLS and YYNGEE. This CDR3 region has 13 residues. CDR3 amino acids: CASSGRDQETQYF. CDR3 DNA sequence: TGTGCCAGCAGCGGCCGGGACCAAGAGACCCAGTACTTC.